These 20 T cell receptor beta chains originate from one sample sequenced in a study of T cells in Graves' hyperthyroidism and ophthalmopathy. TCR beta CDR3 regions were amplified from RNA. Researchers ran a first-round RT-PCR on the TCR CDR3 using the HTBI primer set. TCRdb ran MiXCR on the multiplex PCR reads and lists one entry per CDR3 protein. The table has 490,000 or so distinct CDR3 sequences, 22% seen once. Sequencing used blood. Every receptor here comes from a woman in her sixties or seventies with Graves' ophthalmopathy.

This clonotype has at least ten counts. The rearrangement links TRBV11-1 to TRBJ2-7; TRBD1 might be the D (5 bases). This CDR3 comprises 11 residues. Trimming pared 5 bases from V and 9 bases from J, leaving 11 bases between. CDR1 and CDR2 from the germline V gene are SGHAT and FQDESV (reference sequence). The CDR3 sequence is CASSLDKVQYF. In DNA form, the CDR3 reads TGTGCCAGCAGCCTGGACAAGGTGCAGTACTTC.

This clonotype showed up just a few times. The V gene is TRBV27, the J gene TRBJ2-2; 8 nucleotides line up with TRBD1. Trimming took 5 bases from V and 7 from J; bases not matched to a gene: 15. Germline V gene lookup returns CDR1 MNHEY and CDR2 SMNVEV (reference sequence). CDR3 length: 17 amino acids. CDR3 loop: CASSPGGPGGAFGELFF. CDR3 coding DNA: TGTGCCAGCAGTCCTGGGGGGCCAGGGGGCGCTTTCGGGGAGCTGTTTTTT.

This clonotype was seen repeatedly, ten times or more. This sequence joins TRBV6-1 and TRBJ2-5; TRBD1 is a possible D gene (5 bases). Trimming shortened V by 8 bases and J by 6 bases, and 22 bases separated the two germline ends. The CDR3 is 15 amino acids. Germline-derived CDR1 and CDR2 are MNHNS and SASEGT. The CDR3 region is CASGGPSHPGKTQYF. For the CDR3, the DNA is TGTGCCAGCGGCGGCCCGTCCCACCCAGGGAAGACCCAGTACTTC.

This clonotype was found many times. The rearrangement uses TRBV5-6 and TRBJ2-1, with D perhaps being TRBD1 or TRBD2 (6 bases each). The CDR3 loop spans 14 amino acids. Germline CDR1 and CDR2: SGHDT and YYEEEE. Trimming left V 1 base short and J 10 bases short, with 15 bases between. CDR3 amino acids: CASSLIPGAGEQFF. CDR3 sequence (DNA): TGTGCCAGCAGCTTGATTCCGGGGGCGGGAGAGCAGTTCTTC.

The chain is built from TRBV6-1 and TRBJ2-1; D remains ambiguous. There are 15 residues in the CDR3. Germline CDR1 is MNHNS and CDR2 is SASEGT. Between the trimmed V and J ends, which lost 7 bases and 0 bases, there was a span of 13 bases. This CDR3 reads CASKYVVGSYNEQFF. As DNA, the CDR3 is TGTGCCAGCAAGTATGTAGTGGGCTCCTACAATGAGCAGTTCTTC.

The chain is built from TRBV7-2 and TRBJ2-1, with D perhaps matching TRBD1 (5 bases). Germline V gene sequence: CDR1 SGHTA, CDR2 FQGNSA. The CDR3 runs 15 residues. The V end was cut by 4 bases, the J end by 0 bases, with 10 bases between. The CDR3 coding sequence is TGTGCCAGCAGCTGGGGCCGGAGCTCCTACAATGAGCAGTTCTTC. Translating gives CASSWGRSSYNEQFF.

This clonotype has a count of ten or more. The chain links TRBV6-2 or TRBV6-3 to TRBJ1-2; D is perhaps TRBD1 (5 bases). The CDR3 spans 15 residues. V was pared by 4 bases and J by 5 bases, with 17 bases between. CDR1 and CDR2 (germline): MNHEY, SVGEGT. The CDR3 sequence: CASSSTVKGDYGYTF. CDR3 in DNA: TGTGCCAGCAGTTCGACGGTTAAAGGGGATTATGGCTACACCTTC.

This clonotype came up a few times. V usage is TRBV15 and J usage is TRBJ1-1; D remains unclear. Germline lookup yields CDR1 LNHNV and CDR2 YYDKDF (reference sequence). Trimming pared 1 base from V and 0 bases from J, leaving 6 bases between. This CDR3 region has 14 residues. The CDR3 nucleotides read TGTGCCACCAGCAGAGTTGGAGTGAACACTGAAGCTTTCTTT. Its protein is CATSRVGVNTEAFF.

In DNA form, the CDR3 reads TGTGCCAGTAGGAATTCAGGAACCTACGAGCAGTACTTC. It specifies CASRNSGTYEQYF. This chain uses TRBV19 with TRBJ2-7; D is ambiguous. Germline CDR1 reads LNHDA; CDR2 reads SQIVND (reference sequence). The V and J ends lost 6 bases and 2 bases respectively, with 11 bases between them. The CDR3 consists of 13 residues.

The rearrangement links TRBV12-3 or TRBV12-4 to TRBJ1-2, with D tentatively TRBD1 (6 bases). Between the trimmed V and J ends, which lost 4 bases and 5 bases, there was a span of 14 bases. This CDR3 region has 14 residues. DNA for the CDR3: TGTGCCAGCAGTTCACAGGGAGGGTGGTATGGCTACACCTTC. Translated: CASSSQGGWYGYTF.

DNA of the CDR3: TGTGCCAGCAGCCACTCCAATCAGGGGAACACCGGGGAGCTGTTTTTT. As protein: CASSHSNQGNTGELFF. This chain connects TRBV3-1 to TRBJ2-2; TRBD1 might be the D (5 bases). Trimming shortened V by 3 bases and J by 1 base, and 12 bases separated the two germline ends. CDR1 LGHDT and CDR2 YNNKEL come from the germline V gene (reference sequence). The CDR3 loop spans 16 amino acids.

A few counts support this clonotype. This chain links TRBV12-3 or TRBV12-4 with TRBJ1-3; D remains unclear. The CDR3 loop spans 14 amino acids. V dropped 5 bases and J dropped 1 base, with 9 bases sitting between them. The CDR3 DNA is TGTGCCAGCAGTCTATCGCGGTCTGGAAACACCATATATTTT. It yields the protein CASSLSRSGNTIYF.

This clonotype was seen a few times. The chain joins TRBV7-2 to TRBJ2-1, with 10 bases identical to TRBD2. V lost 1 base and J lost 4; bases outside the gene matches: 4. CDR1 is SGHTA, CDR2 FQGNSA, per germline. The CDR3 spans 16 residues. CDR3 coding DNA: TGTGCCAGCAGCTTAGGTCCTAGCGGGGGTTACAATGAGCAGTTCTTC. Translation gives CASSLGPSGGYNEQFF. Looking up the rest from reference TRBV7-2 and TRBJ2-1 gives the full variable domain: GAGVSQSPSNKVTEKGKDVELRCDPISGHTALYWYRQSLGQGLEFLIYFQGNSAPDKSGLPSDRFSAERTGGSVSTLTIQRTQQEDSAVYLCASSLGPSGGYNEQFFGPGTRLTVL.

The CDR3 nucleotides are TGTGCCAGCAGCCTTAGTGGAGGGGCAGGGGAGCAGTTCTTC. Translation gives CASSLSGGAGEQFF. The genes are TRBV7-9 and TRBJ2-1; weak D call: TRBD2 (6 bases). The CDR3 spans 14 residues. Germline V gives CDR1 SEHNR, CDR2 FQNEAQ (reference sequence). The germline V and J ends were trimmed by 5 bases and 10 bases, with 18 bases remaining between them.

This CDR3 is CSARTGNSYEQYF. The CDR3, as DNA: TGCAGTGCCCGGACAGGAAACTCCTACGAGCAGTACTTC. This sequence joins TRBV20-1 and TRBJ2-7; 7 bases are a match to TRBD1. There are 13 residues in the CDR3. The ends lost 6 bases at V and 0 bases at J; junction bases unmatched: 5. Germline assignment: CDR1 DFQATT and CDR2 SNEGSKA (reference sequence).

This clonotype was seen a few times. The chain combines TRBV7-2 with TRBJ2-7; D may correspond to TRBD1 or TRBD2 (5 bases each). V was pared by 5 bases and J by 4 bases, with 12 bases between. CDR1 is SGHTA and CDR2 is FQGNSA in the germline V gene. This CDR3 spans 13 amino acids. The CDR3 region is CASSNRDGYEQYF. The CDR3 DNA is TGTGCCAGCAGCAACCGGGACGGGTACGAGCAGTACTTC.

The gene calls are TRBV20-1 and TRBJ2-3; the D is unclear. V gave up 3 bases and J gave up 6 bases, with 16 bases separating them. Per germline, CDR1 DFQATT and CDR2 SNEGSKA (reference sequence). The CDR3 totals 14 residues. CDR3 region: CSASIRSLGDTQYF. In nucleotides, the CDR3 is TGCAGTGCTAGTATCCGGAGCCTAGGGGATACGCAGTATTTT.

This clonotype was seen more than once but under ten times. This chain connects TRBV3-1 to TRBJ1-2; 9 bases agree with TRBD1. This CDR3 contains 15 residues. V shed 3 bases, J shed 4 bases, and the junction held 6 bases outside the gene matches. Per the germline V gene, CDR1 is LGHDT and CDR2 is YNNKEL (reference sequence). CDR3: CASSQDRGISYGYTF. The DNA of the CDR3 is TGTGCCAGCAGCCAGGACAGGGGCATCAGCTATGGCTACACCTTC. Full variable domain (missing parts from reference TRBV3-1 and TRBJ1-2): DTAVSQTPKYLVTQMGNDKSIKCEQNLGHDTMYWYKQDSKKFLKIMFSYNNKELIINETVPNRFSPKSPDKAHLNLHINSLELGDSAVYFCASSQDRGISYGYTFGSGTRLTVV.

The chain's CDR3 is CASSRGRTETQYF. The DNA for the CDR3 is TGTGCCAGCAGCCGGGGCAGGACGGAGACCCAGTACTTC. The chain has TRBV7-2 and TRBJ2-5; TRBD1 or TRBD2 may be the D gene (5 bases each). The V and J ends lost 5 bases and 5 bases respectively, with 12 bases between them. The CDR3 spans 13 residues. Per the germline V gene, CDR1 is SGHTA and CDR2 is FQGNSA.

The chain uses TRBV5-4 and TRBJ2-3; 8 nucleotides match TRBD2. This CDR3 has 17 residues. The V gene's germline CDR1 is SGHNT and CDR2 YYREEE (reference sequence). V lost 2 bases and J lost 0; bases outside the gene matches: 8. In DNA form, the CDR3 reads TGTGCCAGCAGCTTCGGCGGGACTAGTCGAAGCACAGATACGCAGTATTTT. The encoded protein is CASSFGGTSRSTDTQYF.